This T cell receptor beta chain was profiled in a study of STAT5B mutations in CD4+ large granular lymphocyte leukemia. This clone was observed a handful of times. Sequencing was at survey level. TCRdb keeps only in-frame clones here, not all; method: immunoSEQ multiplex PCR. The sample includes about 35,000 clones, around 80% of them seen just once. This TCR was recovered from a human donor in good health. The source material was CD4+ T cells from blood buffy coats.

This CDR3 is CASTRTRVGPEAFF. CDR3 nucleotides: TGTGCCAGCACTAGGACCAGGGTAGGACCTGAAGCTTTCTTT. The chain is built from TRBV6-1 and TRBJ1-1; TRBD1 might be the D (5 bases). Germline V gene sequence: CDR1 MNHNS, CDR2 SASEGT. V was cut by 7 bases and J by 6 bases, with 18 bases left in between. The CDR3 runs to 14 residues.